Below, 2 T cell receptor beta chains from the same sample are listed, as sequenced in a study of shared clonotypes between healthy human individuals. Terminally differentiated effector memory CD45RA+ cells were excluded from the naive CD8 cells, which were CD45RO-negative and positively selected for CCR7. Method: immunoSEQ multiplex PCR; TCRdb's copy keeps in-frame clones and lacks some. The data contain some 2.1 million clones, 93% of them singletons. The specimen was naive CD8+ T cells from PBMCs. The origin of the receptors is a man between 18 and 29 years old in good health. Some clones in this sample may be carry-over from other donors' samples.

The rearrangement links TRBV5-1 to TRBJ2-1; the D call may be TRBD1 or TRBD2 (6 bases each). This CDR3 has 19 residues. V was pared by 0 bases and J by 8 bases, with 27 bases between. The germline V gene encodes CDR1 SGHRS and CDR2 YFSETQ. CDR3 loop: CASSLESGAGFTIGDEQFF. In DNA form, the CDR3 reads TGCGCCAGCAGCTTGGAGTCGGGGGCAGGATTCACAATTGGCGATGAGCAGTTCTTC. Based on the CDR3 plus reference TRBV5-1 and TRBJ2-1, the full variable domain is KAGVTQTPRYLIKTRGQQVTLSCSPISGHRSVSWYQQTPGQGLQFLFEYFSETQRNKGNFPGRFSGRQFSNSRSEMNVSTLELGDSALYLCASSLESGAGFTIGDEQFFGPGTRLTVL.

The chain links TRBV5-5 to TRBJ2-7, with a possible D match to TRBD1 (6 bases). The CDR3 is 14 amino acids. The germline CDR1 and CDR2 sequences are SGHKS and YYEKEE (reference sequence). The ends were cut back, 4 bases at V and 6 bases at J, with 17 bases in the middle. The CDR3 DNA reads TGTGCCAGCAGCCACCAGCAGGGGTTAGGCGAGCAGTACTTC. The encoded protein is CASSHQQGLGEQYF.